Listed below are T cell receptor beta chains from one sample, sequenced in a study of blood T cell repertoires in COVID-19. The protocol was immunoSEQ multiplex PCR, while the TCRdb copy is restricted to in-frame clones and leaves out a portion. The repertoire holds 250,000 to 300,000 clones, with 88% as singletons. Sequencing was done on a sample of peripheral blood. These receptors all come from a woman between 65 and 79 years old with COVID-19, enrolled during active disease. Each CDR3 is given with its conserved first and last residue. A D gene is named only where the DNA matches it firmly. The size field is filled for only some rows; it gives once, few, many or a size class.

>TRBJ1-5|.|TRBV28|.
CASRDSRGSSNQPQHF
TGTGCCAGCAGGGACAGCAGGGGTTCCAGCAATCAGCCCCAGCATTTT
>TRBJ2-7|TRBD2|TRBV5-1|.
CASSLGTSSPEEQYF
TGCGCCAGCAGCTTGGGGACTAGCTCCCCCGAGGAGCAGTACTTC
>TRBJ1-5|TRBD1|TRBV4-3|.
CASSQDLMTGNQPQHF
TGCGCCAGCAGCCAAGATCTCATGACAGGGAATCAGCCCCAGCATTTT
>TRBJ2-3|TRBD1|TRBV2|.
CASMERTGGTDTQYF
TGTGCCAGCATGGAACGGACAGGGGGCACAGATACGCAGTATTTT
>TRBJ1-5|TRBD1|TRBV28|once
CASSRQGASQPQHF
TGTGCCAGCAGTCGACAGGGGGCGAGTCAGCCCCAGCATTTT
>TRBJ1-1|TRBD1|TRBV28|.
CASSILQGLATEAFF
TGTGCCAGCAGTATACTACAGGGGTTAGCCACTGAAGCTTTCTTT
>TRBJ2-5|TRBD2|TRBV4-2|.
CASSQVGQAGDGETQYF
TGTGCCAGCAGCCAAGTCGGGCAAGCGGGAGACGGGGAGACCCAGTACTTC
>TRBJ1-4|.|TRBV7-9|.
CASSLGTGVKDEKLFF
TGTGCCAGCAGCTTAGGAACCGGGGTAAAAGACGAAAAACTGTTTTTT
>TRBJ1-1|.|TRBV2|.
CASSGSVGGNTEAFF
TGTGCCAGCAGCGGGAGCGTCGGGGGAAACACTGAAGCTTTCTTT
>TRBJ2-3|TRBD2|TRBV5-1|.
CASSHGLAGGPDTQYF
TGCGCCAGCAGCCACGGACTAGCGGGAGGCCCAGATACGCAGTATTTT
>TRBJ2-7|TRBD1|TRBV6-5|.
CASSSQGPHEQYF
TGTGCCAGCAGCTCACAGGGGCCCCACGAGCAGTACTTC
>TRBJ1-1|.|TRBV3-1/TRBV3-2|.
CASSPRLGGTEAFF
TGTGCCAGCAGCCCTAGACTTGGGGGGACTGAAGCTTTCTTT
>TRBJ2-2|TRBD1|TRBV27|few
CASSLSPGQGATGELFF
TGTGCCAGCAGTTTATCACCGGGACAGGGGGCGACCGGGGAGCTGTTTTTT
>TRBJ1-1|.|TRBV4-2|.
CASSRLTQGRGDTEAFF
TGTGCCAGCAGCCGACTGACCCAAGGGAGGGGGGACACTGAAGCTTTCTTT
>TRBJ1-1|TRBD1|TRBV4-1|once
CASGTQGTAEAFF
TGCGCCAGCGGGACACAGGGGACGGCTGAAGCTTTCTTT
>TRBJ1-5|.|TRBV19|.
CASSLDSTGGNQPQHF
TGTGCCAGTAGTTTGGACAGCACGGGTGGCAATCAGCCCCAGCATTTT
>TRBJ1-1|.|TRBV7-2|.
CASSLVPRTEAFF
TGTGCCAGCAGCTTAGTTCCTCGGACTGAAGCTTTCTTT
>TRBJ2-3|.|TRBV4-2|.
CASSQGEIGTDTQYF
TGTGCCAGCAGCCAAGGCGAGATCGGCACAGATACGCAGTATTTT
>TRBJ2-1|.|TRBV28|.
CASSPRVNEQFF
TGTGCCAGCAGTCCCAGGGTCAATGAGCAGTTCTTC
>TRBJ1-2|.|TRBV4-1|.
CASSQGGRLNYGYTF
TGCGCCAGCAGCCAAGGGGGCAGGCTTAACTATGGCTACACCTTC
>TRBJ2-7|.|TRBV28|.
CASSRQSYEQYF
TGTGCCAGCAGTAGACAGTCCTACGAGCAGTACTTC
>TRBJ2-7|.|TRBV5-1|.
CASSLDFLEQYF
TGCGCCAGCAGCTTGGATTTCCTCGAGCAGTACTTC